Following are 28 T cell receptor beta chains from one sample sequenced in a study of breast tumors, draining lymph nodes, adjacent tissues. One entry per CDR3 protein, called by TCRdb with MiXCR from the multiplex PCR reads. The table records about 32,000 distinct CDR3 sequences, roughly 36% of them present only once. The sample comprised breast tumor tissue. The source of these receptors is a female donor with breast cancer. Some clones in this sample may be carry-over from other donors' samples.

This clonotype was detected ten times or more. This rearrangement joins TRBV20-1 to TRBJ2-1; 15 nucleotides line up with TRBD2. Per germline, CDR1 DFQATT and CDR2 SNEGSKA (reference sequence). The ends lost 5 bases at V and 6 bases at J; junction bases unmatched: 2. CDR3 length: 14 residues. The CDR3 DNA follows: TGCAGTGCTCGGACTAGCGGGGGGGTCAATGAGCAGTTCTTC. It translates to CSARTSGGVNEQFF.

This clonotype was recorded many times. The V gene is TRBV29-1, the J gene TRBJ2-2, with 10 positions matching TRBD1. Germline CDR1 is SQVTM and CDR2 is ANQGSEA. The V segment lost 5 bases and the J segment 4 bases; nucleotides outside the gene matches: 1. This CDR3 has 13 residues. CDR3 in DNA: TGCAGCGTTAGGGACAGGGGCACCGGGGAGCTGTTTTTT. Translated, it gives CSVRDRGTGELFF.

Many counts were recorded for this clonotype. The rearrangement links TRBV20-1 to TRBJ2-7; 9 bases align to TRBD1. With V trimmed by 2 bases and J by 2 bases, 4 bases remained unmatched. Germline V gene lookup returns CDR1 DFQATT and CDR2 SNEGSKA (reference sequence). This CDR3 is built from 14 residues. The CDR3, as DNA: TGCAGTGCTAGACGACAGGGGGTCGCCTACGAGCAGTACTTC. This codes for CSARRQGVAYEQYF.

This clonotype was counted many times. J is TRBJ1-6 and V is TRBV7-8; D is undetermined. Germline V CDR1 and CDR2: SGHVS, FQNEAQ. V shed 3 bases and J shed 0 bases, with 9 bases lying between them. There are 16 residues in the CDR3. The CDR3 nucleotides are TGTGCCAGCAGCTTGGTCGTTAGCTCCTATAATTCACCCCTCCACTTT. It specifies CASSLVVSSYNSPLHF.

In its sample, this clonotype was seen many times. The chain employs TRBV9 and TRBJ2-3; D not resolved. The CDR3 consists of 13 residues. Trimming shortened V by 4 bases and J by 5 bases, and 11 bases separated the two germline ends. Germline V lookup: CDR1 SGDLS, CDR2 YYNGEE. In nucleotides, the CDR3 is TGTGCCAGCAGCTTAAGCCTTTTAGATACGCAGTATTTT. Translation gives CASSLSLLDTQYF. The complete variable domain, with remaining parts taken from reference TRBV9 and TRBJ2-3, reads DSGVTQTPKHLITATGQRVTLRCSPRSGDLSVYWYQQSLDQGLQFLIQYYNGEERAKGNILERFSAQQFPDLHSELNLSSLELGDSALYFCASSLSLLDTQYFGPGTRLTVL.

By frequency in the sample, this clonotype is medium-sized (0.01 to 0.1%). V is TRBV6-4 and J is TRBJ2-7, with D perhaps TRBD1 or TRBD2 (5 bases each). Germline CDR1 and CDR2: MRHNA and SNTAGT. V was trimmed by 0 bases and J by 4 bases, leaving 13 bases between them. CDR3 length: 15 residues. The CDR3 sequence is CASSDSWGSPYEQYF. CDR3 nucleotide sequence: TGTGCCAGCAGTGACTCGTGGGGGAGCCCGTACGAGCAGTACTTC.

This clonotype was counted at least ten times. This chain joins TRBV5-1 and TRBJ2-1; D gene ambiguous. The CDR3 is made up of 13 amino acids. V lost 0 bases and J lost 9, with 10 bases in between. Germline CDR1 SGHRS, CDR2 YFSETQ. The CDR3 loop is CASSLGGVSEQFF. CDR3 DNA: TGCGCCAGCAGCTTGGGTGGTGTCAGTGAGCAGTTCTTC.

V usage is TRBV4-3 and J usage is TRBJ2-3; no clear D gene. Germline V gene data show CDR1 as LGHNA and CDR2 as YSLEER. There are 14 residues in the CDR3. Trimming left V 0 bases short and J 6 bases short, with 10 bases between. This CDR3 reads CASSQEWRRDTQYF. DNA for the CDR3: TGCGCCAGCAGCCAAGAATGGAGACGCGATACGCAGTATTTT.

A remark on this clonotype: Just one base apart from a much larger clone, this may be a read error. The chain uses TRBV11-3 and TRBJ2-5; 7 bases align to TRBD1. The germline V gene encodes CDR1 SGHNT and CDR2 YENEEA. The CDR3 totals 15 residues. The CDR3 DNA reads as TGTGCCAGCAGCTTCACAGGGGCGAACCAAGGGACCCAGTACTTC. Its protein product is CASSFTGANQGTQYF.

Concerning this clonotype: This may arise from a read error, as a much more abundant clone is one base away. V is TRBV7-9 and J is TRBJ2-3; D is ambiguous. The J call could be wrong; TRBJ1-5 is a better fit for the DNA end. The CDR3 is made up of 17 amino acids. Germline-derived CDR1 and CDR2 are SEHNR and FQNEAQ (reference sequence). The CDR3 sequence: CASSSSLAGTSADTQHF. The DNA for the CDR3 is TGTGCCAGCAGCTCCAGTTTAGCGGGAACGAGTGCAGATACGCAGCATTTT.

Ten or more counts support this clonotype. The V and J genes are TRBV11-3 and TRBJ2-1; TRBD2 agrees at 11 bases. CDR1 is SGHNT, CDR2 YENEEA, per germline. Trimming cost V 2 bases and J 3 bases; bases outside gene matches: 0. The CDR3 has 15 residues. The CDR3 loop is CASSLTSGSYNEQFF. CDR3 coding DNA: TGTGCCAGCAGCTTAACTAGCGGGAGCTACAATGAGCAGTTCTTC.

This clonotype has ten or more counts. The gene calls are TRBV15 and TRBJ2-1; TRBD2 matches at 14 bases. This CDR3 is built from 21 residues. Germline CDR1 reads LNHNV; CDR2 reads YYDKDF (reference sequence). The V and J ends lost 11 bases and 0 bases, in that order; junction bases with no gene match: 21. The CDR3 loop reads CADAGTSGRMPMSSSYNEQFF. The CDR3 nucleotides are TGTGCCGATGCCGGGACTAGCGGGAGAATGCCAATGTCGAGCTCCTACAATGAGCAGTTCTTC.

This clonotype was picked up many times. The gene calls are TRBV6-2 or TRBV6-3 and TRBJ1-5; TRBD1 aligns across 9 bases. CDR1 and CDR2 from the germline V gene are MNHEY and SVGEGT. The ends lost 0 bases at V and 7 bases at J; junction bases unmatched: 7. The CDR3 runs to 16 residues. CDR3 protein: CASSYSNRGRGQPQHF. The CDR3 DNA sequence: TGTGCCAGCAGTTACTCGAACAGGGGGCGCGGACAGCCCCAGCATTTT.

As to this clonotype: Likely a read error: the CDR3 ends without its conserved phenylalanine or tryptophan. The chain recombines TRBV7-9 with TRBJ2-5; no clear D. CDR3 length: 14 amino acids. Per the germline V gene, CDR1 is SEHNR and CDR2 is FQNEAQ (reference sequence). The CDR3 reads CASNLVGLQETQYL. In DNA, the CDR3 is TGTGCCAGCAACTTAGTTGGGCTCCAAGAGACCCAGTACCTC.

This clonotype was observed at least ten times. V gene TRBV4-1 combines with J gene TRBJ2-1, with 8 bases lining up with TRBD2. The CDR3 runs to 16 residues. Germline trimming cut 1 base from V and 0 bases from J; bases unmatched to any gene: 2. Germline V lookup: CDR1 MGHRA, CDR2 YSYEKL. CDR3 loop: CASSQAGGDSYNEQFF. CDR3 sequence (DNA): TGCGCCAGCAGCCAAGCGGGAGGGGACTCCTACAATGAGCAGTTCTTC.

The chain has TRBV9 and TRBJ2-3; a possible D gene is TRBD2 (6 bases). The germline V and J ends were trimmed by 2 bases and 0 bases, with 10 bases remaining between them. The CDR3 is 15 amino acids. Per germline, CDR1 SGDLS and CDR2 YYNGEE. CDR3 DNA: TGTGCCAGCAGCGTGCTAGCGTTGAGCACAGATACGCAGTATTTT. Its translation is CASSVLALSTDTQYF.

This rearrangement joins TRBV24-1 to TRBJ2-3; 9 nucleotides agree with TRBD1. The CDR3 is 16 amino acids. With 0 bases clipped from V and 1 base from J, the junction kept 1 base outside the gene matches. The germline V gene encodes CDR1 KGHDR and CDR2 SFDVKD. The CDR3 sequence: CATSDLRDRGTDTQYF. The CDR3 nucleotides are TGTGCCACCAGTGATTTGAGGGACAGGGGCACAGATACGCAGTATTTT.

This chain connects TRBV28 to TRBJ1-2; tentative D call: TRBD1 (6 bases). Germline V gives CDR1 MDHEN, CDR2 SYDVKM. The length of the CDR3 is 15 residues. V lost 1 base and J 0 bases, leaving 9 bases between the germline ends. The chain's CDR3 is CASSLLGASNYGYTF. Written as DNA, the CDR3 is TGTGCCAGCAGTTTATTGGGGGCCTCTAACTATGGCTACACCTTC.

This clonotype was seen ten or more times. V and J are TRBV29-1 and TRBJ2-3; 7 bases agree with TRBD1. Losses at the gene ends were 7 bases for V and 4 bases for J; bases not matched to a gene: 8. Looked up from germline, CDR1 is SQVTM and CDR2 is ANQGSEA. CDR3 length: 13 residues. The CDR3, as DNA: TGCAGCGACTCTACGACAGGGCCAGATACGCAGTATTTT. It is translated as CSDSTTGPDTQYF.

In its sample, this clonotype was seen many times. The chain couples TRBV3-2 to TRBJ2-5; the table calls TRBD2, which could not be checked here. TRBV3-2 is annotated as a pseudogene. This CDR3 contains 16 residues. CDR3 loop: CASSQDWREGPETQYF. In DNA form, the CDR3 reads TGTGCCAGCAGCCAAGATTGGCGGGAGGGCCCAGAGACCCAGTACTTC.

Comment on this clonotype: This sequence may be a read error, since a much larger clone differs from it by one base. V and J are TRBV12-3 or TRBV12-4 and TRBJ2-3, with 8 bases aligning to TRBD2. CDR3 length equals 16 residues. The V segment lost 6 bases and the J segment 2 bases; nucleotides outside the gene matches: 10. The DNA of the CDR3 is TGTGCCAGCAGGGCGCCTAGCGGGCATCTCACAGATACGCAGTATTTT. Its translation: CASRAPSGHLTDTQYF.

In its sample, this clonotype was seen many times. This rearrangement joins TRBV29-1 to TRBJ1-1; possible D gene TRBD1, 5 bases. Looked up from germline, CDR1 is SQVTM and CDR2 is ANQGSEA. The CDR3 is made up of 13 amino acids. V lost 3 bases to trimming and J lost 1 base, with 9 bases between them. The CDR3 region is CSVEEGPNTEAFF. The CDR3 nucleotides read TGCAGCGTTGAGGAGGGGCCGAACACTGAAGCTTTCTTT.

This clonotype was seen only a few times. One end of the junction is discordant with germline, which a read error may explain. Here the CDR3 reads CASSVDRRTGNTTYF. In nucleotides, the CDR3 is TGTGCCAGCAGCGTGGACAGGAGAACTGGAAACACCACATATTTT. The J gene is TRBJ1-3, the V gene TRBV9, with TRBD1 identical over 7 bases. This CDR3 region has 15 residues. In germline, CDR1 is SGDLS, CDR2 YYNGEE.

In its sample, this clonotype was seen many times. The chain joins TRBV30 to TRBJ1-6; 8 positions agree with TRBD1. This CDR3 contains 15 residues. J was trimmed by 9 bases and V by 1 base; bases with no gene match: 8. Germline values: CDR1 GTSNPN, CDR2 SVGIG (reference sequence). This chain's CDR3 is CAWSARQGSGSPLHF. In DNA, the CDR3 is TGTGCCTGGAGTGCCCGACAGGGGAGCGGTTCACCCCTCCACTTT.

The chain uses TRBV14 and TRBJ2-7, with a possible D match to TRBD1 (6 bases). V gave up 0 bases and J gave up 0 bases, with 21 bases separating them. The CDR3 covers 19 residues. Germline CDR1 and CDR2: SGHDN and FVKESK. CDR3 bases: TGTGCCAGCAGCCAAGATTGGACTCCTGACAGGCTCGTCTCCTACGAGCAGTACTTC. Its protein is CASSQDWTPDRLVSYEQYF.

This clonotype is labeled as medium-sized. The chain carries TRBV5-1 and TRBJ2-7; the D gene is possibly TRBD2 (6 bases). Germline CDR1 reads SGHRS; CDR2 reads YFSETQ. This CDR3 comprises 15 residues. Trimming removed 4 bases at V and 4 bases at J, with 18 bases between. The DNA of the CDR3 is TGCGCCAGCAGCCCCGACGGACTTAGCGGTTACGAGCAGTACTTC. Its protein product is CASSPDGLSGYEQYF.

About this clonotype itself: This may stem from a read error, because a much larger clone lies one nucleotide away. The rearrangement uses TRBV2 and TRBJ1-5; TRBD1 might be the D (5 bases). The CDR3 is 19 amino acids. The germline gives CDR1 SNHLY, CDR2 FYNNEI. The CDR3 region is CASSKGSRDRRYSNQPRHF. In DNA form, the CDR3 reads TGTGCCAGCAGCAAAGGGAGCCGGGACCGCCGATATAGCAATCAGCCCCGGCATTTT. Complete variable domain (other parts from reference TRBV2 and TRBJ1-5): EPEVTQTPSHQVTQMGQEVILRCVPISNHLYFYWYRQILGQKVEFLVSFYNNEISEKSEIFDDQFSVERPDGSNFTLKIRSTKLEDSAMYFCASSKGSRDRRYSNQPRHFGDGTRLSIL.

This clonotype was detected many times. This rearrangement joins TRBV7-2 to TRBJ2-7; TRBD2 matches at 9 bases. Per germline, CDR1 SGHTA and CDR2 FQGNSA. The CDR3 consists of 17 residues. V was clipped by 1 base and J by 2 bases; unmatched bases: 9. In DNA, the CDR3 is TGTGCCAGCAGCTTAGGCCCCGGGGTAGCGGGAGCCTACGAGCAGTACTTC. Its protein product is CASSLGPGVAGAYEQYF.